The 21 T cell receptor beta chains below were found in one sample sequenced in a study of T cell repertoires in cytomegalovirus infection (dated by TCRdb to between 2018 and 2021). The sequencing machine was an Illumina HiSeq 1500. The public sequencing data were trimmed at Q25 with fastp and processed into clonotypes with MiXCR by TCRdb, which kept only in-frame beta chains. Rows are combined by CDR3 protein, so each entry shows the most common genes and DNA. The sample data list 110,000 to 150,000 distinct CDR3 sequences, and 5.5% to 7% of these were observed just once. The ten largest clones capture roughly 18% of the sample. The sample was PBMCs. All receptors come from a human donor in good health (CMV status not recorded). Some clones in this sample may be carry-over from other donors' samples.

In this sample, this clonotype turned up many times. The V call is TRBV7-2, the J call TRBJ1-1; D ambiguous. The CDR3 loop spans 14 amino acids. Between the trimmed V and J ends, which lost 2 bases and 1 base, there was a span of 8 bases. CDR1 and CDR2 (germline): SGHTA, FQGNSA. DNA of the CDR3: TGTGCCAGCAGCTTATTGGGGAAGAACACTGAAGCTTTCTTT. Translation gives CASSLLGKNTEAFF.

Concerning this clonotype itself: A much larger clone lies one base from this, so it may be a read error. The J gene is TRBJ1-1, the V gene TRBV7-4; D is ambiguous. Germline V gene lookup returns CDR1 SGHVT and CDR2 SQSDAQ. This CDR3 region has 13 residues. CDR3 protein: CTSSFTLGTEAFF. The CDR3 nucleotides read TGTACCAGCAGCTTTACCTTGGGAACTGAAGCTTTCTTT. The full variable domain, its missing parts supplied by reference TRBV7-4 and TRBJ1-1, is GAGVSQSPRYKVAKRGRDVALRCDSISGHVTLYWYRQTLGQGSEVLTYSQSDAQRDKSGRPSGRFSAERPERSVSTLKIQRTEQGDSAVYLCTSSFTLGTEAFFGQGTRLTVV.

This clonotype was observed a handful of times. This chain links TRBV6-2 or TRBV6-3 with TRBJ2-7; D gene uncertain. CDR1 is MNHEY, CDR2 SVGEGT, per germline. This CDR3 contains 11 residues. With 8 bases removed from V and 2 bases from J, the gap between germline ends came to 7 bases. Here the CDR3 DNA reads TGTGCCAGCCGCTCCCCCTACGAGCAGTACTTC. It codes for CASRSPYEQYF.

This clonotype was found many times. The chain couples TRBV19 to TRBJ2-4; 7 nucleotides match TRBD2. V dropped 8 bases and J dropped 8; count of bases not matched to a gene: 12. This CDR3 spans 14 amino acids. Germline CDR1 is LNHDA and CDR2 is SQIVND (reference sequence). DNA of the CDR3: TGTGCCAGTTCTAAAGTCGCGGGGGAGGACATTCAGTACTTC. It translates to CASSKVAGEDIQYF.

At least ten counts were recorded for this clonotype. The gene calls are TRBV7-2 and TRBJ1-2, with D unresolved. V lost 5 bases and J 4 bases, leaving 17 bases between the germline ends. CDR1 SGHTA and CDR2 FQGNSA come from the germline V gene. The CDR3 loop spans 15 amino acids. The CDR3 coding sequence is TGTGCCAGCAGCCCGCCAGGAGAGGAAGGCTATGGCTACACCTTC. It translates to CASSPPGEEGYGYTF.

There are many counts of this clonotype. This chain connects TRBV7-2 to TRBJ1-3; 7 bases are a match to TRBD1. The germline CDR1 and CDR2 sequences are SGHTA and FQGNSA. Trimming at V came to 1 base and at J to 0 bases, leaving 0 bases not matched to a gene. The CDR3 runs 15 residues. In DNA, the CDR3 is TGTGCCAGCAGCTTAGGACAGGGCTCTGGAAACACCATATATTTT. It is translated as CASSLGQGSGNTIYF.

This clonotype appeared a few times. The CDR3 region has the DNA TGTGCCGAAGAGAAACAGGAGGGCAGGGAGGATCAGCCCCAGCATTTT. Translating it yields CAEEKQEGREDQPQHF. The chain is built from TRBV2 and TRBJ1-5; possible D gene TRBD1, 5 bases. There are 16 residues in the CDR3. Germline V gene lookup returns CDR1 SNHLY and CDR2 FYNNEI. V was cut by 11 bases and J by 5 bases, with 25 bases left in between.

The chain carries TRBV19 and TRBJ1-2; D ambiguous. CDR1 LNHDA and CDR2 SQIVND come from the germline V gene (reference sequence). The CDR3 runs 13 residues. V dropped 9 bases and J dropped 4 bases, with 15 bases sitting between them. CDR3 protein: CASGRQGFYGYTF. CDR3 nucleotides: TGTGCCAGCGGGCGCCAAGGGTTCTATGGCTACACCTTC.

This clonotype occurred a few times. The chain recombines TRBV20-1 with TRBJ1-2; D call uncertain. Germline V gives CDR1 DFQATT, CDR2 SNEGSKA (reference sequence). The germline V and J ends were trimmed by 2 bases and 8 bases, with 6 bases remaining between them. The CDR3 runs to 10 residues. The CDR3 here is CSARPEGYTF. The CDR3 nucleotides read TGCAGTGCTAGACCGGAGGGCTACACCTTC.

The chain has TRBV29-1 and TRBJ2-1; no clear D. The CDR3 is 12 amino acids. Trimming left V 2 bases short and J 7 bases short, with 9 bases between. The germline gives CDR1 SQVTM, CDR2 ANQGSEA. The CDR3 sequence is CSVEQLGNEQFF. In nucleotides, the CDR3 is TGCAGCGTTGAACAGTTGGGGAATGAGCAGTTCTTC.

This clonotype was detected ten times or more. The V call is TRBV3-1, the J call TRBJ2-5, with D perhaps matching TRBD1 or TRBD2 (5 bases each). This CDR3 region has 13 residues. V gave up 5 bases and J gave up 4 bases, with 11 bases separating them. Germline V gives CDR1 LGHDT, CDR2 YNNKEL (reference sequence). CDR3 DNA sequence: TGTGCCAGCAGCACACTTGGGGGAGAGACCCAGTACTTC. Translating gives CASSTLGGETQYF.

This clonotype was picked up many times. This rearrangement joins TRBV7-2 to TRBJ2-1, with a possible D match to TRBD2 (5 bases). CDR3 length equals 15 residues. Between the trimmed V and J ends, which lost 1 base and 0 bases, there was a span of 7 bases. In germline, CDR1 is SGHTA, CDR2 FQGNSA. In DNA form, the CDR3 reads TGTGCCAGCAGCTTAGACCTAGCCTCCTACAATGAGCAGTTCTTC. It encodes CASSLDLASYNEQFF.

This chain links TRBV6-2 or TRBV6-3 with TRBJ2-2; 15 bases align to TRBD2. CDR3 length equals 18 residues. V lost 10 bases to trimming and J lost 5 bases; unmatched junction nucleotides: 14. Germline V lookup: CDR1 MNHEY, CDR2 SVGEGT. CDR3 residues: CATAASRGTSGGTGELFF. In DNA form, the CDR3 reads TGTGCCACCGCGGCCTCAAGAGGGACTAGCGGGGGGACCGGGGAGCTGTTTTTT.

This clonotype appeared many times. The chain employs TRBV7-9 and TRBJ1-1; TRBD1 might be the D (5 bases). In germline, CDR1 is SEHNR, CDR2 FQNEAQ (reference sequence). The CDR3 contains 17 residues. The V gene lost 4 bases and the J gene lost 1 base, with 19 bases spanning the gap. The CDR3 nucleotides read TGTGCCAGCAGCTCCGGCCAGGGTTTGGGTGGGAACACTGAAGCTTTCTTT. Encoded protein: CASSSGQGLGGNTEAFF.

This clonotype was counted many times. The V call is TRBV28, the J call TRBJ2-7, with D possibly TRBD2 on 5 matching bases. V gave up 3 bases and J gave up 7 bases, with 19 bases separating them. Germline CDR1 and CDR2: MDHEN and SYDVKM. The CDR3 runs 15 residues. The DNA of the CDR3 is TGTGCCAGCAGTTTGATCCGGACTCCTTCTGGGGAGCAGTACTTC. This translates into CASSLIRTPSGEQYF.

This clonotype was picked up many times. The gene calls are TRBV28 and TRBJ1-1; D unresolved. Germline CDR1 MDHEN, CDR2 SYDVKM. V lost 5 bases to trimming and J lost 1 base, with 11 bases between them. The CDR3 sequence is 14 residues long. The CDR3 here is CASSKGRPNTEAFF. The CDR3 DNA reads TGTGCCAGCAGTAAAGGACGGCCGAACACTGAAGCTTTCTTT.

This clonotype came up many times. The chain carries TRBV20-1 and TRBJ2-7, with no clear D. CDR3 size: 14 residues. Germline CDR1 is DFQATT and CDR2 is SNEGSKA (reference sequence). V lost 0 bases and J lost 6, with 15 bases in between. The CDR3 loop is CSARDGRPRGEQYF. CDR3 DNA sequence: TGCAGTGCTAGAGATGGCAGGCCCAGAGGCGAGCAGTACTTC.

The sample holds many counts of this clonotype. This sequence joins TRBV2 and TRBJ2-7; D is tentatively TRBD1 or TRBD2 (5 bases each). V lost 2 bases, J lost 3 bases, and 11 bases lay in between. The CDR3 consists of 14 residues. Germline V lookup: CDR1 SNHLY, CDR2 FYNNEI. CDR3 coding DNA: TGTGCCAGCAGTGAAAATTGGGGGATCTACGAGCAGTACTTC. Amino acid sequence: CASSENWGIYEQYF.

Comment on this clonotype: A clone one base away is much larger, so this may be a read error. This chain uses TRBV28 with TRBJ2-4; possibly TRBD1 for D (5 bases). The length of the CDR3 is 14 residues. Germline V gene data show CDR1 as MDHEN and CDR2 as SYDVKM. The CDR3 here is CASSRPGARNIQYF. Here the CDR3 DNA reads TGTGCCAGCAGTCGCCCTGGGGCCAGAAACATTCAGTACTTC.

In this sample, this clonotype turned up many times. The chain carries TRBV7-2 and TRBJ1-2, with 8 bases lining up with TRBD1. With 6 bases clipped from V and 8 bases from J, the junction kept 8 bases outside the gene matches. Germline V CDR1 and CDR2: SGHTA, FQGNSA. This CDR3 is built from 13 residues. CDR3 nucleotides: TGTGCCAGCAGTCTCCAGGGGGCTCGAGGCTACACCTTC. Residues: CASSLQGARGYTF. Looking up the rest from reference TRBV7-2 and TRBJ1-2 gives the full variable domain: GAGVSQSPSNKVTEKGKDVELRCDPISGHTALYWYRQSLGQGLEFLIYFQGNSAPDKSGLPSDRFSAERTGGSVSTLTIQRTQQEDSAVYLCASSLQGARGYTFGSGTRLTVV.

This clonotype was seen a few times. The chain links TRBV4-3 to TRBJ2-7; TRBD2 is a possible D gene (7 bases). The CDR3 extends over 14 amino acids. V was trimmed by 1 base and J by 7 bases, leaving 14 bases between them. Germline V gene lookup returns CDR1 LGHNA and CDR2 YSLEER. CDR3 loop: CASSQAGGSGEQYF. For the CDR3, the DNA is TGCGCCAGCAGCCAAGCGGGGGGCAGTGGGGAGCAGTACTTC.